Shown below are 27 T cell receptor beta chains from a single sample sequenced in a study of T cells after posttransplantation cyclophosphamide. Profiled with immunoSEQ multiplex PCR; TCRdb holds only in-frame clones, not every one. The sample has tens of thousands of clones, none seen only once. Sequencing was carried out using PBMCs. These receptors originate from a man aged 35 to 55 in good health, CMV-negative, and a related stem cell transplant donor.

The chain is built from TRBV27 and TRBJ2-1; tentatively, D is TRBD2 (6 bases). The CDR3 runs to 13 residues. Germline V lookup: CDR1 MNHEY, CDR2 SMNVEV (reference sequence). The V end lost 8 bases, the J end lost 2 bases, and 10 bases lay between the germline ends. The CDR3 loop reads CASRDLPYNEQFF. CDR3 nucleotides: TGTGCCAGCCGGGACTTGCCCTACAATGAGCAGTTCTTC.

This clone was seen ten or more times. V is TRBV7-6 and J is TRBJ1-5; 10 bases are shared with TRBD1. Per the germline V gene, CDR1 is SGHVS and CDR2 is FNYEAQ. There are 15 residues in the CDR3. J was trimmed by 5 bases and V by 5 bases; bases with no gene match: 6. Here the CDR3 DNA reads TGTGCCAGCAGCCTGGGACAGGGGCATTATCAGCCCCAGCATTTT. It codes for CASSLGQGHYQPQHF.

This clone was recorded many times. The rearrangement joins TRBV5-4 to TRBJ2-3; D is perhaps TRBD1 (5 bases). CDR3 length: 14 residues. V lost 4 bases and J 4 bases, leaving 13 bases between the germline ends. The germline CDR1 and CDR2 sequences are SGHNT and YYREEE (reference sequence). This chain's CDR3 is CASSPSLQADTQYF. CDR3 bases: TGTGCCAGCAGCCCCTCCTTACAGGCAGATACGCAGTATTTT.

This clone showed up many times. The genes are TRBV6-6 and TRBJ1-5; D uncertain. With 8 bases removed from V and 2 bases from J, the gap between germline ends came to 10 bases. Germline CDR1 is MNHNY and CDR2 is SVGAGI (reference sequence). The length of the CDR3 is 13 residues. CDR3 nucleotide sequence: TGTGCCAGCTGCGCGGGTGGCAATCAGCCCCAGCATTTT. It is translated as CASCAGGNQPQHF.

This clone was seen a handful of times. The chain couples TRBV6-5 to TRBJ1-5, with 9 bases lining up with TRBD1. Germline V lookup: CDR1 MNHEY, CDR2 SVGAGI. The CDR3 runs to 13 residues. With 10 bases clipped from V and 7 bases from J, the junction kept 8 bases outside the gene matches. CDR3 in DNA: TGTGCCAACCAGGGACAGGGAAGCCAGCCCCAGCATTTT. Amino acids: CANQGQGSQPQHF.

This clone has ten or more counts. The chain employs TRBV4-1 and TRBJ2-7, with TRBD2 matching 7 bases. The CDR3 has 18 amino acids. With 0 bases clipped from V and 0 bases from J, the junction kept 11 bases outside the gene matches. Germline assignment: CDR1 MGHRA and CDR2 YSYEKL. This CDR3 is CASSQDPTGGGFSYEQYF. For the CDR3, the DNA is TGCGCCAGCAGCCAAGATCCCACTGGCGGGGGTTTCTCCTACGAGCAGTACTTC.

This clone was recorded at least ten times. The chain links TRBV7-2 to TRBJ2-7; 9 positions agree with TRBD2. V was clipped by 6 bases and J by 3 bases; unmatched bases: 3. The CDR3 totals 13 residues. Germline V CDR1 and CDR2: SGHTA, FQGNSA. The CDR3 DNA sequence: TGTGCCAGCAGTAGCGGGAGTGGCTACGAGCAGTACGTC. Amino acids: CASSSGSGYEQYV.

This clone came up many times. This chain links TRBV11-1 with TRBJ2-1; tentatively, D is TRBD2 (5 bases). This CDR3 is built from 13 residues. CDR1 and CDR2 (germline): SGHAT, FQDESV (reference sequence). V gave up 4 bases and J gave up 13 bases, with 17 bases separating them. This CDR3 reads CASSSALLGLQFF. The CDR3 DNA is TGTGCCAGCAGCTCCGCCCTTCTCGGACTTCAGTTCTTC.

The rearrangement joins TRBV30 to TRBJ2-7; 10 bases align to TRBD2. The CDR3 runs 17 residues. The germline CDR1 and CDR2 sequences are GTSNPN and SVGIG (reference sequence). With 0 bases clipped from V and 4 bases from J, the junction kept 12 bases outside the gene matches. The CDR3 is CAWSVALAGDLGYEQYV. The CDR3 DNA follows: TGTGCCTGGAGTGTTGCGCTAGCGGGGGACCTTGGTTACGAGCAGTACGTC.

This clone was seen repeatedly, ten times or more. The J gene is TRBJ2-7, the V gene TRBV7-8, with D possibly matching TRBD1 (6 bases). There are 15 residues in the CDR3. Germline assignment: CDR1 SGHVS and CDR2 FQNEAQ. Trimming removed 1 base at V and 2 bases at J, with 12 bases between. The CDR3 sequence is CASSLVVQGTYEQYF. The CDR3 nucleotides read TGTGCCAGCAGCTTAGTAGTACAGGGAACCTACGAGCAGTACTTC.

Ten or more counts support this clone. CDR3 amino acids: CASSHGLAGIHEQFF. CDR3 nucleotide sequence: TGTGCCAGCTCACACGGACTAGCGGGAATACATGAGCAGTTCTTC. The chain carries TRBV18 and TRBJ2-1; 12 nucleotides align to TRBD2. V lost 4 bases and J lost 8; bases outside the gene matches: 6. Germline V CDR1 and CDR2: KGHSH, LQKENI. This CDR3 has 15 residues.

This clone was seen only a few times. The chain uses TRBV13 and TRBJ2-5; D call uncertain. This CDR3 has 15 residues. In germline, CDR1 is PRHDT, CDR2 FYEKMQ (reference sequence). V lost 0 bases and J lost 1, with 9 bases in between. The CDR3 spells CASSLGAPTQETQYF. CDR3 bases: TGTGCCAGCAGCTTAGGTGCCCCTACCCAAGAGACCCAGTACTTC.

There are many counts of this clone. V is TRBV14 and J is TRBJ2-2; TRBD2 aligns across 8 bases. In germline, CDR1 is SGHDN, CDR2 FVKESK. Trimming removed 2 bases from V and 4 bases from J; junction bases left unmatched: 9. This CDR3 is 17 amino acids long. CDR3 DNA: TGTGCCAGCAGCCAACGAACAGCGGGAGTGGGCACCGGGGAGCTGTTTTTT. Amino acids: CASSQRTAGVGTGELFF.

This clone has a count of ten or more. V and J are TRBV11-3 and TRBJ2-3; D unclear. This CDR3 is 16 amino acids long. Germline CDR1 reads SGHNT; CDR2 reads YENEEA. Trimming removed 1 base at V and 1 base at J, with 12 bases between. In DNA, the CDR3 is TGTGCCAGCAGCTTAGCAGGTGGTGCTGGCACAGATACGCAGTATTTT. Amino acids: CASSLAGGAGTDTQYF.

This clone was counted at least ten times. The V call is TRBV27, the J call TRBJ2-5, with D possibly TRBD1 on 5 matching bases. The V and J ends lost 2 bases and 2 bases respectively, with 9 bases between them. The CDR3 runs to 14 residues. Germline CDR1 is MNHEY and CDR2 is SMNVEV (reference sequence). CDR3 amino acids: CASSLDQGQETQYF. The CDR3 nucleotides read TGTGCCAGCAGTTTAGACCAGGGACAAGAGACCCAGTACTTC.

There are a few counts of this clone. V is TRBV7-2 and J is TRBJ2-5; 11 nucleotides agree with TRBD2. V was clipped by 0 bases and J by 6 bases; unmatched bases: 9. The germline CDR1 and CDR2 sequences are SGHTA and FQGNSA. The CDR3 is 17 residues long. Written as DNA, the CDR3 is TGTGCCAGCAGCTTAGCGGGATCTAGCGGGAGGTTCCAGACCCAGTACTTC. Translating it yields CASSLAGSSGRFQTQYF.

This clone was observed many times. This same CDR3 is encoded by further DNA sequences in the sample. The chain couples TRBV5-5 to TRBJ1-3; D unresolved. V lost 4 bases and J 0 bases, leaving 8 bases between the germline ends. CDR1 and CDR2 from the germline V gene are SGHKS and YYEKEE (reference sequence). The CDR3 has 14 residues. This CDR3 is CASSRQVSGNTIYF. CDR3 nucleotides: TGTGCCAGCAGCCGACAAGTCTCTGGAAACACCATATATTTT.

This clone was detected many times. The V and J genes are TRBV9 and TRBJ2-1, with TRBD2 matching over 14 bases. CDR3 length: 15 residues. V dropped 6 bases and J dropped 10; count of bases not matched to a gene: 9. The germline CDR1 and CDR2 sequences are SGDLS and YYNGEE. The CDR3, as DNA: TGTGCCAGCATGCCAGCGACTAGCGGGAGGGGGGAGCAGTTCTTC. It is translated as CASMPATSGRGEQFF.

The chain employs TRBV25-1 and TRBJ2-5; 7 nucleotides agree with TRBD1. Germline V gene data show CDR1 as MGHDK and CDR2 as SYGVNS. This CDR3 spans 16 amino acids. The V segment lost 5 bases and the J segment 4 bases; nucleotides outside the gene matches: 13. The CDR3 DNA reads TGTGCCAGCAGTAAACTAATTAGGACAGGTGTAGAGACCCAGTACTTC. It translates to CASSKLIRTGVETQYF.

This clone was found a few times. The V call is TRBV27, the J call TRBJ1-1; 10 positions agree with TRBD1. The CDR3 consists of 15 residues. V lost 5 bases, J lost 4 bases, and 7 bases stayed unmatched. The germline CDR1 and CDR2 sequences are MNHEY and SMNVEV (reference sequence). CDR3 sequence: CASSALTGGFTEAFF. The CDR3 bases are TGTGCCAGCAGTGCCCTGACAGGGGGCTTCACTGAAGCTTTCTTT.

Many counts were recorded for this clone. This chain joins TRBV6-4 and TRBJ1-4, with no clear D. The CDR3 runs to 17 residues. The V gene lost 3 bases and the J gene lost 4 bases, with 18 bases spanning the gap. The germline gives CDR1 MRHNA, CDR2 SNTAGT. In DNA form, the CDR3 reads TGTGCCAGCAGTGATGCGGTAAGGGAGGCGTATAATGAAAAACTGTTTTTT. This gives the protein CASSDAVREAYNEKLFF.

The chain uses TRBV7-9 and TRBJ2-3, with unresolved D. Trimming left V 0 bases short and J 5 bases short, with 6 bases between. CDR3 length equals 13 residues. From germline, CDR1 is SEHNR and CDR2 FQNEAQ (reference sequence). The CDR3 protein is CASSLAGGDTQYF. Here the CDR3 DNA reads TGTGCCAGCAGCTTAGCAGGCGGAGATACGCAGTATTTT.

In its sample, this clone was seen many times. The CDR3 DNA reads as TGTGCCAGTCGTGAGACTAGTAATGAGCAGTTCTTC. It codes for CASRETSNEQFF. The V and J genes are TRBV19 and TRBJ2-1; possible D gene TRBD2, 6 bases. CDR1 is LNHDA, CDR2 SQIVND, per germline (reference sequence). This CDR3 is 12 amino acids long. Trimming took off 8 bases at V and 7 bases at J, with 12 bases between the two ends.

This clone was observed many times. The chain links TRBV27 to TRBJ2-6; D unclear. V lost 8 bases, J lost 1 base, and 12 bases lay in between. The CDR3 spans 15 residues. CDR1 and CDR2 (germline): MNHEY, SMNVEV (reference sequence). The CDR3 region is CASQSRLSGANVLTF. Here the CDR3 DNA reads TGTGCCAGCCAATCCCGTCTATCTGGGGCCAACGTCCTGACTTTC.

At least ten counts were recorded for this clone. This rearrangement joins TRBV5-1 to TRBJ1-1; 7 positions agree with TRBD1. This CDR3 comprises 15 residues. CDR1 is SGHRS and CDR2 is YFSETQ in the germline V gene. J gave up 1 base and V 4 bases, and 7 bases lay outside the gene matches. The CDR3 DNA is TGCGCCAGCAGCGAAGGACAGGCTTCGAACACTGAAGCTTTCTTT. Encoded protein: CASSEGQASNTEAFF.

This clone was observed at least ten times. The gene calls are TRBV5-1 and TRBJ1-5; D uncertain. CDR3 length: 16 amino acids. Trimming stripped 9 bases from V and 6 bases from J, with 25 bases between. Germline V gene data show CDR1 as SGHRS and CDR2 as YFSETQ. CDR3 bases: TGCGCCATTCGGGAAGAGTTTTGGGCCCTTTTTCAGCCCCAGCATTTT. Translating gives CAIREEFWALFQPQHF.

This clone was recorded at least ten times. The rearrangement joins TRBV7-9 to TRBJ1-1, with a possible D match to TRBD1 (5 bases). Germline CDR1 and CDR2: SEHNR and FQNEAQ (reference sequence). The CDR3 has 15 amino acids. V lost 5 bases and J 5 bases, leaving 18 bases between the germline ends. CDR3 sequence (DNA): TGTGCCAGCAGCCCTCAGGGTCCAGTGTTGACTGAAGCTTTCTTT. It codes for CASSPQGPVLTEAFF.